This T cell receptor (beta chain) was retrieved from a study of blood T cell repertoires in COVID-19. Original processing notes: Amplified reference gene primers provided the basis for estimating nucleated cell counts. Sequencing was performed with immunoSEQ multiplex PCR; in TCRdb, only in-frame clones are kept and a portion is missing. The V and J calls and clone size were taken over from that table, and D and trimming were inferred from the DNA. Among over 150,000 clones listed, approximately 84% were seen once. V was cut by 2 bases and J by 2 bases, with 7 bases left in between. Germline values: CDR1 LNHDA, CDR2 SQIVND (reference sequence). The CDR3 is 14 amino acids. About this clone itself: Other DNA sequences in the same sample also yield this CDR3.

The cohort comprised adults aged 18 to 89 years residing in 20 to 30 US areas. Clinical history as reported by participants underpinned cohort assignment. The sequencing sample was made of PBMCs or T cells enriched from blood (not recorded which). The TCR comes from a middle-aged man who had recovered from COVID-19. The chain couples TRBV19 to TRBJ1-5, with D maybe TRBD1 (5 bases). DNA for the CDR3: TGTGCCAGTAGTATACAGGGTGGCAATCAGCCCCAGCATTTT. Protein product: CASSIQGGNQPQHF.